One and the same sample provided the 22 T cell receptor beta chains below, sequenced in a study of identical twins. Each CDR3 protein is one row after TCRdb ran MiXCR on the 5' RACE reads. This sample has roughly 500,000 distinct CDR3 sequences, with under 25% found just once. The same data also contributed to another study, on T cells expressing NK-cell markers.

Sequencing was performed on CD4+ T cells sorted from blood. The receptor source for this set is a woman under 30 in good health.

The genes are TRBV7-2 and TRBJ2-7; no clear D gene. The ends were cut back, 2 bases at V and 0 bases at J, with 11 bases in the middle. The V gene's germline CDR1 is SGHTA and CDR2 FQGNSA. CDR3 size: 15 residues. The chain's CDR3 is CASSLTVTSSYEQYF. CDR3 DNA: TGTGCCAGCAGCTTAACAGTGACCTCCTCCTACGAGCAGTACTTC.

There are a few counts of this clonotype. The chain recombines TRBV20-1 with TRBJ2-2, with 7 bases lining up with TRBD1. With V trimmed by 7 bases and J by 3 bases, 5 bases remained unmatched. The germline CDR1 and CDR2 sequences are DFQATT and SNEGSKA (reference sequence). This CDR3 has 13 amino acids. CDR3 sequence reads: CSGKGQYTGELFF. CDR3 nucleotide sequence: TGCAGTGGGAAGGGACAGTACACCGGGGAGCTGTTTTTT.

This clonotype was detected only a few times. This chain uses TRBV7-2 with TRBJ2-4, with 7 nucleotides matching TRBD2. Per germline, CDR1 SGHTA and CDR2 FQGNSA. The V segment lost 0 bases and the J segment 0 bases; nucleotides outside the gene matches: 8. This CDR3 spans 18 amino acids. As DNA, the CDR3 is TGTGCCAGCAGCTTAGCGGGAGGGCCTCACCTAGCCAAAAACATTCAGTACTTC. This encodes CASSLAGGPHLAKNIQYF.

This clonotype was counted a few times. This sequence joins TRBV28 and TRBJ2-7; the D is unclear. The V end was cut by 8 bases, the J end by 4 bases, with 9 bases between. The germline V gene has CDR1 MDHEN and CDR2 SYDVKM. The CDR3 has 11 residues. In nucleotides, the CDR3 is TGTGCCAGCCGGCACCAGTACGAGCAGTACTTC. Translation: CASRHQYEQYF.

This clonotype was found a few times. V is TRBV5-1 and J is TRBJ2-1; 11 bases line up with TRBD2. The CDR3 runs to 15 residues. With V trimmed by 4 bases and J by 7 bases, 7 bases remained unmatched. Germline loops: CDR1 SGHRS, CDR2 YFSETQ. The CDR3: CASSQTGTSGNEQFF. CDR3 bases: TGCGCCAGCAGCCAAACCGGGACTAGCGGTAATGAGCAGTTCTTC.

This clonotype was observed many times. The V and J genes are TRBV5-1 and TRBJ2-7, with 9 bases aligning to TRBD2. V was clipped by 1 base and J by 3 bases; unmatched bases: 5. The germline V gene has CDR1 SGHRS and CDR2 YFSETQ. The CDR3 covers 15 residues. In DNA, the CDR3 is TGCGCCAGCAGCTTGCAGGCTAGCGGGGACTACGAGCAGTACTTC. Its translation: CASSLQASGDYEQYF.

This clonotype was seen only a few times. The genes are TRBV7-9 and TRBJ1-2; D gene ambiguous. The V and J ends lost 0 bases and 8 bases respectively, with 7 bases between them. This CDR3 is built from 12 residues. In germline, CDR1 is SEHNR, CDR2 FQNEAQ (reference sequence). In DNA form, the CDR3 reads TGTGCCAGCAGCTTAGCCGAAAGAGGCTACACCTTC. This translates into CASSLAERGYTF. The full variable domain, with the rest looked up from reference TRBV7-9 and TRBJ1-2, is DTGVSQNPRHKITKRGQNVTFRCDPISEHNRLYWYRQTLGQGPEFLTYFQNEAQLEKSRLLSDRFSAERPKGSFSTLEIQRTEQGDSAMYLCASSLAERGYTFGSGTRLTVV.

This clonotype was recorded a few times. V is TRBV6-2 or TRBV6-3 and J is TRBJ2-7; D not certain. V lost 4 bases and J lost 6, with 13 bases in between. Germline V CDR1 and CDR2: MNHEY, SVGEGT. This CDR3 spans 13 amino acids. This CDR3 is CASSWAVALEQYF. Here the CDR3 DNA reads TGTGCCAGCAGTTGGGCAGTTGCCCTCGAGCAGTACTTC.

This clonotype was observed at least ten times. The chain joins TRBV5-1 to TRBJ2-7; D is unresolved. Looked up from germline, CDR1 is SGHRS and CDR2 is YFSETQ. The V gene lost 0 bases and the J gene lost 6 bases, with 13 bases spanning the gap. This CDR3 comprises 14 residues. The DNA for the CDR3 is TGCGCCAGCAGCTTGGATACGTATTCCGGCGAGCAGTACTTC. Translation gives CASSLDTYSGEQYF.

This clonotype has only a few counts. The rearrangement links TRBV20-1 to TRBJ2-5; D is tentatively TRBD1 or TRBD2 (5 bases each). This CDR3 contains 13 residues. Germline CDR1 DFQATT, CDR2 SNEGSKA (reference sequence). V was clipped by 5 bases and J by 1 base, with 11 bases between them. The CDR3 loop reads CSARGDIQETQYF. The CDR3 DNA is TGCAGTGCTCGAGGGGATATCCAAGAGACCCAGTACTTC.

J is TRBJ2-1 and V is TRBV5-1; D might be TRBD2 (5 bases). The CDR3 is made up of 16 amino acids. CDR1 is SGHRS, CDR2 YFSETQ, per germline. Trimming took off 0 bases at V and 0 bases at J, with 10 bases between the two ends. This CDR3 is CASSLEGLRSYNEQFF. CDR3 nucleotide sequence: TGCGCCAGCAGCTTGGAAGGACTCCGCTCCTACAATGAGCAGTTCTTC. The full variable domain, in which reference TRBV5-1 and TRBJ2-1 provide the parts outside the CDR3, is KAGVTQTPRYLIKTRGQQVTLSCSPISGHRSVSWYQQTPGQGLQFLFEYFSETQRNKGNFPGRFSGRQFSNSRSEMNVSTLELGDSALYLCASSLEGLRSYNEQFFGPGTRLTVL.

The gene calls are TRBV18 and TRBJ2-5, with TRBD2 matching over 7 bases. The CDR3 is made up of 17 amino acids. The ends lost 1 base at V and 4 bases at J; junction bases unmatched: 12. The germline gives CDR1 KGHSH, CDR2 LQKENI. The CDR3 reads CASSPLRAGPVGETQYF. CDR3 coding DNA: TGTGCCAGCTCACCACTCCGAGCGGGGCCCGTAGGAGAGACCCAGTACTTC. The variable domain in full, with the rest retrieved from reference TRBV18 and TRBJ2-5, is NAGVMQNPRHLVRRRGQEARLRCSPMKGHSHVYWYRQLPEEGLKFMVYLQKENIIDESGMPKERFSAEFPKEGPSILRIQQVVRGDSAAYFCASSPLRAGPVGETQYFGPGTRLLVL.

This clonotype was detected many times. V and J are TRBV10-3 and TRBJ1-1, with D possibly TRBD1 on 6 matching bases. This CDR3 is built from 13 residues. In germline, CDR1 is ENHRY, CDR2 SYGVKD. With 6 bases removed from V and 9 bases from J, the gap between germline ends came to 17 bases. The CDR3 DNA reads as TGTGCCATCAGGGACCAGGGGCTGAATCAAGCTTTCTTT. Translating gives CAIRDQGLNQAFF.

The genes are TRBV7-6 and TRBJ2-7, with 7 bases lining up with TRBD2. The germline gives CDR1 SGHVS, CDR2 FNYEAQ. V was clipped by 1 base and J by 7 bases; unmatched bases: 13. The CDR3 runs 16 residues. The CDR3 region is CASSLGPQWAGGEQYF. CDR3 coding DNA: TGTGCCAGCAGCTTAGGCCCACAGTGGGCCGGGGGGGAGCAGTACTTC. The full variable domain, rest sourced from reference TRBV7-6 and TRBJ2-7, is GAGVSQSPRYKVTKRGQDVALRCDPISGHVSLYWYRQALGQGPEFLTYFNYEAQQDKSGLPNDRFSAERPEGSISTLTIQRTEQRDSAMYRCASSLGPQWAGGEQYFGPGTRLTVT.

This chain uses TRBV7-2 with TRBJ1-2; a weak D match, TRBD1 (5 bases). V lost 3 bases to trimming and J lost 3 bases, with 14 bases between them. From germline, CDR1 is SGHTA and CDR2 FQGNSA. The CDR3 consists of 15 residues. CDR3: CASSFGPRGDYGYTF. The CDR3 nucleotides read TGTGCCAGCAGCTTCGGGCCGCGGGGCGACTATGGCTACACCTTC. The variable domain in full, with the rest retrieved from reference TRBV7-2 and TRBJ1-2, is GAGVSQSPSNKVTEKGKDVELRCDPISGHTALYWYRQSLGQGLEFLIYFQGNSAPDKSGLPSDRFSAERTGGSVSTLTIQRTQQEDSAVYLCASSFGPRGDYGYTFGSGTRLTVV.

This sequence joins TRBV6-1 and TRBJ2-7, with TRBD2 identical over 11 bases. The CDR3 runs to 15 residues. Germline V gene sequence: CDR1 MNHNS, CDR2 SASEGT. Unmatched junction bases numbered 11, after V lost 6 bases and J lost 7 bases. CDR3 in DNA: TGTGCCAGCAGCCATGGGACTAGCGGCACCCGAGAGCAGTACTTC. Amino acid sequence: CASSHGTSGTREQYF.

The chain uses TRBV5-6 and TRBJ2-3; D is possibly TRBD2 (6 bases). The CDR3 is 16 amino acids. Germline V gene lookup returns CDR1 SGHDT and CDR2 YYEEEE. Trimming cost V 3 bases and J 0 bases, with 14 bases left between them. CDR3 sequence reads: CASSWGLRESTDTQYF. In DNA, the CDR3 is TGTGCCAGCAGCTGGGGCCTCCGGGAGAGCACAGATACGCAGTATTTT. Combining the CDR3 with reference TRBV5-6 and TRBJ2-3 gives the whole variable domain DAGVTQSPTHLIKTRGQQVTLRCSPKSGHDTVSWYQQALGQGPQFIFQYYEEEERQRGNFPDRFSGHQFPNYSSELNVNALLLGDSALYLCASSWGLRESTDTQYFGPGTRLTVL.

The chain recombines TRBV5-1 with TRBJ2-1; the D gene is possibly TRBD2 (6 bases). The length of the CDR3 is 14 residues. Germline-derived CDR1 and CDR2 are SGHRS and YFSETQ. Between the trimmed V and J ends, which lost 3 bases and 6 bases, there was a span of 13 bases. Written as DNA, the CDR3 is TGCGCCAGCAGCTACCGTAGCGGAGCCAATGAGCAGTTCTTC. Its translation is CASSYRSGANEQFF. The complete variable domain, with remaining parts taken from reference TRBV5-1 and TRBJ2-1, reads KAGVTQTPRYLIKTRGQQVTLSCSPISGHRSVSWYQQTPGQGLQFLFEYFSETQRNKGNFPGRFSGRQFSNSRSEMNVSTLELGDSALYLCASSYRSGANEQFFGPGTRLTVL.

This clonotype appeared many times. V usage is TRBV6-1 and J usage is TRBJ1-1; perhaps TRBD1 as D (5 bases). This CDR3 comprises 14 residues. Per the germline V gene, CDR1 is MNHNS and CDR2 is SASEGT. Between the trimmed V and J ends, which lost 6 bases and 0 bases, there was a span of 11 bases. CDR3 in DNA: TGTGCCAGCAGCCTAGGGGCCATGAACACTGAAGCTTTCTTT. Encoded protein: CASSLGAMNTEAFF.

This clonotype was counted a few times. The rearrangement joins TRBV20-1 to TRBJ2-5; TRBD2 matches at 11 bases. The length of the CDR3 is 16 residues. V lost 5 bases to trimming and J lost 0 bases; unmatched junction nucleotides: 8. Germline V gene sequence: CDR1 DFQATT, CDR2 SNEGSKA (reference sequence). The CDR3 DNA follows: TGCAGTGCTCGGAATCGACTAGCGGGGCACCAAGAGACCCAGTACTTC. Encoded protein: CSARNRLAGHQETQYF.

V gene TRBV4-1 combines with J gene TRBJ1-4; D is undetermined. This CDR3 comprises 14 residues. Looked up from germline, CDR1 is MGHRA and CDR2 is YSYEKL. Trimming pared 6 bases from V and 10 bases from J, leaving 18 bases between. The CDR3 bases are TGCGCCAGCAGTAAACCTCAAGACCCACCAAAACTGTTTTTT. This codes for CASSKPQDPPKLFF.

The table lists this clonotype with many counts. The chain combines TRBV20-1 with TRBJ1-2; no firm D call. Germline V gene lookup returns CDR1 DFQATT and CDR2 SNEGSKA (reference sequence). The CDR3 runs to 12 residues. Deletions cut 0 bases from V and 8 bases from J, with 10 bases between. The CDR3 loop is CSAREAGNGYTF. The CDR3 region has the DNA TGCAGTGCTAGAGAGGCTGGAAACGGCTACACCTTC.